This record covers a single T cell receptor (beta chain). TCRdb re-derived calls from the PCR reads in MiXCR, one entry per CDR3 protein. The repertoire holds under 350,000 distinct CDR3 sequences, with roughly 23% as singletons. This sample is drawn from a study of molecular identifiers for immune sequencing clone quantification. CDR3 length equals 15 residues. Trimming cost V 6 bases and J 3 bases; bases outside gene matches: 10. Per the germline V gene, CDR1 is MNHEY and CDR2 is SVGEGT. Sequenced material: naive CD8+ T cells from blood, with Jurkat cell RNA spiked in. Specified subset: FACS-sorted CD8+CD4-CCR7+CD45RA+ naive T cells. This chain links TRBV6-2 or TRBV6-3 with TRBJ2-7; 8 positions match TRBD1. The sequence came from a human donor in good health. Some libraries in this study had Jurkat cell RNA spiked in. DNA of the CDR3: TGTGCCAGCAGCACTGACAGGGGTCCCTTCTACGAGCAGTACTTC. Amino acids: CASSTDRGPFYEQYF.